This T cell receptor (beta chain) is drawn from a study of regulatory T cells in long-lasting Graves disease (dated by TCRdb to about 2021). Background for the entire study: Persistent Graves' disease meant more than 5 years of antithyroid drug treatment with TSH receptor autoantibodies that stayed positive. This study used TCR sequencing and RNA sequencing of peripheral blood to compare persistent Graves' disease patients against newly diagnosed Graves' disease patients. The study was conducted in China and was registered as a clinical trial. TCR sequencing covered around 13 persistent and roughly 20 newly diagnosed Graves' disease patients, some 33 samples in total. Antithyroid drugs had been taken for approximately 9.7 years on average by persistent Graves' disease patients in the clinical cohort.

Via the germline V gene (reference sequence), CDR1 is LNHDA and CDR2 SQIVND. From the cysteine up to the phenylalanine, the CDR3 has a length of 17 residues. Only CDR3 DNA remains: 51 bases, in frame from the first base. V is cut by 7 bases and J by 1 base, and the space between the germline ends is 22 bases. Points on this clonotype: Its antigen target is currently unknown. The sample holds no much larger clone one base away, and base qualities are not on file.

Study-wide conclusions, independent of this receptor: The authors noted that the small sample size was a limitation that may lower accuracy. Compared with newly diagnosed patients, patients with persistent Graves' disease had lower TCR Shannon entropy and fewer highly expanded clones, which suggests clonal expansion. Persistent disease showed preferential use of TRBV28, TRBJ1-2 and TRBJ2-5, whereas newly diagnosed disease favored TRBV20-1 and TRBJ2-1. Sequencing and analysis were restricted to the TCR beta chain. Because the primary lesion, thyroid tissue, could not be accessed, the study looked at peripheral blood alone. Patients with persistent disease shared more public clonotypes (around 2,700) than newly diagnosed patients did (about 970).

According to the study, the label for this sample's time point signals: persistent/refractory GD, antithyroid drugs over 5 years with positive TRAb. RNA was extracted from PBMCs in TRIzol for both TCR sequencing and RNA sequencing. The diagnosis of Graves' disease followed American Thyroid Association guidelines. The patients came from an endocrinology department in Xi'an, China. Each patient gave about 8.1 milliliters of peripheral blood, collected in an EDTA anticoagulant tube. PBMCs were isolated by Ficoll Paque Plus density gradient separation without further T cell sorting. RNA quality was checked with an Agilent 2100 Bioanalyzer and agarose gel, and concentration with a NanoDrop 2000. Libraries were constructed by multiplex PCR. The instrument given in TCRdb is Illumina HiSeq 4000. TCR beta libraries were built with iRepertoire HTBI primers and Arm-PCR amplification of CDR3 regions. PCR products were gel purified before sequencing. Per the authors' processing: Gene usage analysis of CDR3 amino acid clonotypes relied on the approximately 62 TRBV and about 15 TRBJ segments identified across samples. COPE and FqMerger were used to merge the filtered high-quality paired reads into contigs. BLAST was used to align contigs to the IMGT TRBV, TRBD and TRBJ reference genes, and CDR3 was defined following IMGT. Any clonotype with a frequency above 0.1% was counted as a highly expanded clone. Shannon entropy served as the measure of repertoire diversity, while the Gini coefficient captured V-J evenness. A clonotype found in more than one individual was treated as public. TCRdb reprocessed the public reads (quality trimming at Q25 with fastp, clone calling with MiXCR) and kept in-frame beta chains. Duplicate CDR3 protein sequences are folded into a single record with the most common DNA and genes. TCRdb, rather than the study authors, made the V and J calls. The sample table contains about 310,000 distinct CDR3 sequences; only one count was recorded for roughly a fifth of them. The ten largest account for roughly 56% of the sample.

The sequence was collected from a female donor with Graves disease. The sample consisted of peripheral blood mononuclear cells (PBMCs), taken when the disease was refractory, from a patient treated with antithyroid drugs. The V and J segments used are TRBV19 and TRBJ1-2; D gene: possibly TRBD1, on 6 matching bases. In nucleotides, the sequence is TGTGCCAGTAACCCGGGACAATCGGTGGGTGATAACTATGGCTACACCTTC. Its protein product is CASNPGQSVGDNYGYTF.